A few counts support the clone carrying this T cell receptor (beta chain). These data originate in a study of blood T cells in healthy people across ages. No fewer than 5.5 micrograms of total RNA were isolated from every sample. Primed by a sample-barcoded 5' primer and a J-beta primer mix, a second PCR proceeded for roughly 7 to 12 cycles. MiXCR, run by TCRdb on the 5' RACE reads, gives a single entry per CDR3 protein. The repertoire has approximately 1.5 million distinct CDR3 sequences, roughly 30% of them found once; the top ten carry about 10%. The source material was blood. This clonotype was sampled from a woman under 40 in good health.

CDR3 amino acids: CAISENGGQGANQPQHF. CDR3 nucleotides: TGTGCCATCAGTGAGAATGGGGGACAGGGGGCCAATCAGCCCCAGCATTTT. V and J are TRBV10-3 and TRBJ1-5; 12 nucleotides match TRBD1. This CDR3 has 17 residues. V shed 2 bases and J 3 bases; nucleotides not matched to a gene: 5. Germline loops: CDR1 ENHRY, CDR2 SYGVKD.